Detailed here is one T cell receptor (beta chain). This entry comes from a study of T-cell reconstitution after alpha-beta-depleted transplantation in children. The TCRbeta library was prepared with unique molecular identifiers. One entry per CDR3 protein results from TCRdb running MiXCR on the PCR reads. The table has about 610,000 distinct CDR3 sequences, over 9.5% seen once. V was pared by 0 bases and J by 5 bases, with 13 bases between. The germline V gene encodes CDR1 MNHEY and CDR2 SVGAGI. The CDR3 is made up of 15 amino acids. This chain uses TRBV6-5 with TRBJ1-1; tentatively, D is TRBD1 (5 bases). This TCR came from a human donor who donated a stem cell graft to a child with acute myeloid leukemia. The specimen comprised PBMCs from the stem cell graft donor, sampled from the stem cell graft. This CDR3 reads CASSYSQGLGTEAFF. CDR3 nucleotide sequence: TGTGCCAGCAGTTACTCCCAGGGTCTGGGTACTGAAGCTTTCTTT.